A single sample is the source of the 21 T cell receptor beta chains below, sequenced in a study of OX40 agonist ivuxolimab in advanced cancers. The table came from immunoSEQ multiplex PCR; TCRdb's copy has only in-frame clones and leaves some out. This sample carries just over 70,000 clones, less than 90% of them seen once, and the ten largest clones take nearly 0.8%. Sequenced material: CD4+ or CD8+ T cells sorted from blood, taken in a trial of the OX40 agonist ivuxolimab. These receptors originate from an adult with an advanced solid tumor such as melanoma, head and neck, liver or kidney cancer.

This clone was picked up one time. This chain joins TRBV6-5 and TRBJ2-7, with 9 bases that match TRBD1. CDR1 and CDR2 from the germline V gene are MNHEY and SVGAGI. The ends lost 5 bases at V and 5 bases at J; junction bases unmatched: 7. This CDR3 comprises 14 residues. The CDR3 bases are TGTGCCAGCAGTACGGGACAGGGATTCGACGAGCAGTACTTC. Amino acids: CASSTGQGFDEQYF.

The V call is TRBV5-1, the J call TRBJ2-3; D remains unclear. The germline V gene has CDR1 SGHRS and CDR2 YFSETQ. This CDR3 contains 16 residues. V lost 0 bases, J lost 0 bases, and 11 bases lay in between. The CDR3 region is CASSLAQYLSTDTQYF. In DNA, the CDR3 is TGCGCCAGCAGCTTGGCACAGTATCTTAGCACAGATACGCAGTATTTT.

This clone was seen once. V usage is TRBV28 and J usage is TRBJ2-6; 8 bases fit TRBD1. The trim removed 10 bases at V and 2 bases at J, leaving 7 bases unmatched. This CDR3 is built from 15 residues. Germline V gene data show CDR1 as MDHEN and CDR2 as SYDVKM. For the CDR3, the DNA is TGTGCCACCGGACAGGGTGTAACTGGGGCCAACGTCCTGACTTTC. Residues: CATGQGVTGANVLTF.

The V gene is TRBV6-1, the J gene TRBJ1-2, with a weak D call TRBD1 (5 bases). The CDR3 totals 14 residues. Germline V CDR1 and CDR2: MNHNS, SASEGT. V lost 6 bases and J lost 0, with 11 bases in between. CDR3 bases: TGTGCCAGCAGCAACAGGTATACTAACTATGGCTACACCTTC. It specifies CASSNRYTNYGYTF.

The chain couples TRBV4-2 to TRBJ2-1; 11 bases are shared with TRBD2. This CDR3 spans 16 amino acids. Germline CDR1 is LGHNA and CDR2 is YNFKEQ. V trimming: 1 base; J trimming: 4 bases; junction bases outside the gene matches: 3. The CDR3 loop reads CASSQVGLAVYNEQFF. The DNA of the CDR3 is TGTGCCAGCAGCCAAGTGGGACTAGCGGTTTACAATGAGCAGTTCTTC.

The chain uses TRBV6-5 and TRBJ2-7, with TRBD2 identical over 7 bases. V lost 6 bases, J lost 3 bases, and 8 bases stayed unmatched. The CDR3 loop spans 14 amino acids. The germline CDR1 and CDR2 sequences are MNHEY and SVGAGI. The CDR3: CASSRAREGYEQYF. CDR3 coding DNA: TGTGCCAGCAGCCGCGCCAGGGAGGGCTACGAGCAGTACTTC.

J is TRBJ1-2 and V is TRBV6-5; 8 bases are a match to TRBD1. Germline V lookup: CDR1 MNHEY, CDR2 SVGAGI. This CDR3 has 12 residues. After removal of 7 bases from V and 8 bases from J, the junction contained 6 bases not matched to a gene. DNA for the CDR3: TGTGCCAGCAAGACAGGGGACTGGGGCTACACCTTC. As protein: CASKTGDWGYTF.

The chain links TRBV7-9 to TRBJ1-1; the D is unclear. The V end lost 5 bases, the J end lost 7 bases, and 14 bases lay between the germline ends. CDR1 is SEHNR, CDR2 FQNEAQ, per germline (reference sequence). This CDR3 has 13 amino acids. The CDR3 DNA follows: TGTGCCAGCAGCCTCAATGGATTTAATGAAGCTTTCTTT. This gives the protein CASSLNGFNEAFF. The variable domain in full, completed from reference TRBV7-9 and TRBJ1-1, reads DTGVSQNPRHKITKRGQNVTFRCDPISEHNRLYWYRQTLGQGPEFLTYFQNEAQLEKSRLLSDRFSAERPKGSFSTLEIQRTEQGDSAMYLCASSLNGFNEAFFGQGTRLTVV.

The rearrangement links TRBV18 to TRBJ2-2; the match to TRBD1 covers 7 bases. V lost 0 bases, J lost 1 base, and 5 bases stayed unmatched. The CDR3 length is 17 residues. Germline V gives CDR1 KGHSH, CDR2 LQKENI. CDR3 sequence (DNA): TGTGCCAGCTCACCACCGGTTGGGGACAGGAACACCGGGGAGCTGTTTTTT. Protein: CASSPPVGDRNTGELFF.

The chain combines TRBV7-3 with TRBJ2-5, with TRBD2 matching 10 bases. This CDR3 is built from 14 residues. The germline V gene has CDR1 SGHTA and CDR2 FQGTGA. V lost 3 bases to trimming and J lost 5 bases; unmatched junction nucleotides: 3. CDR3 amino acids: CASSFGLAVETQYF. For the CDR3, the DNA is TGTGCCAGCAGCTTCGGACTAGCGGTGGAGACCCAGTACTTC. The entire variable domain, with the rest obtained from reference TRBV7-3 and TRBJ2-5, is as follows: GAGVSQTPSNKVTEKGKYVELRCDPISGHTALYWYRQSLGQGPEFLIYFQGTGAADDSGLPNDRFFAVRPEGSVSTLKIQRTERGDSAVYLCASSFGLAVETQYFGPGTRLLVL.

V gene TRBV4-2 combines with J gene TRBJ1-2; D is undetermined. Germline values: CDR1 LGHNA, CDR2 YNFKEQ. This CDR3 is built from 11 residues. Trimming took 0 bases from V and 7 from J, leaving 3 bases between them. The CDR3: CASSQEVGYTF. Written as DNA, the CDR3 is TGTGCCAGCAGCCAAGAAGTTGGCTACACCTTC.

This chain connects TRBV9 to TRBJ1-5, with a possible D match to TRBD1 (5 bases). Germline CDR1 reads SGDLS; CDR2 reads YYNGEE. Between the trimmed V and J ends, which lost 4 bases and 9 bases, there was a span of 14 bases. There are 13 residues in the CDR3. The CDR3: CASSYRGEGPQHF. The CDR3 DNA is TGTGCCAGCAGCTATAGAGGGGAAGGGCCCCAGCATTTT.

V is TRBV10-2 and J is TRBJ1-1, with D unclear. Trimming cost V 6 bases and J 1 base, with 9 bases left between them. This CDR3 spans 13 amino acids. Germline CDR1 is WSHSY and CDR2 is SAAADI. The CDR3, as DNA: TGCGCCAGCAGGCTGGACGGGAACACTGAAGCTTTCTTT. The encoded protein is CASRLDGNTEAFF.

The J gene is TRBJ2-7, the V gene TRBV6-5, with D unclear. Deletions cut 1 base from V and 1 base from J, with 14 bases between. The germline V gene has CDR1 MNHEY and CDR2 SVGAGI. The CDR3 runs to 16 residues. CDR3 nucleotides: TGTGCCAGCAGTTACTTAACCCCGGCTTCATCCTACGAGCAGTACTTC. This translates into CASSYLTPASSYEQYF.

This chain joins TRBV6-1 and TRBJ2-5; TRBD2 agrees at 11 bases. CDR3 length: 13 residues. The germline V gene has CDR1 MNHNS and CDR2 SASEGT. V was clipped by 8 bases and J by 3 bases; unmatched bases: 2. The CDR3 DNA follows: TGTGCCAGCCGGGGACTAGCGGAAGAGACCCAGTACTTC. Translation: CASRGLAEETQYF.

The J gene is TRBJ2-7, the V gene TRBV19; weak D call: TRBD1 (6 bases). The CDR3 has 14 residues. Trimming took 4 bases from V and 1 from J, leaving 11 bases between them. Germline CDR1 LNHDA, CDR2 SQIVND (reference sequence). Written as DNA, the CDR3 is TGTGCCAGTAGTAAACGGGACAAGTCCTACGAGCAGTACTTC. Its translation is CASSKRDKSYEQYF.

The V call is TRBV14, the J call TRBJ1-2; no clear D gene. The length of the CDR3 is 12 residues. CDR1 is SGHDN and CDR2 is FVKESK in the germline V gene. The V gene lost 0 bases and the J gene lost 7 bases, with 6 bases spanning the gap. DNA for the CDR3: TGTGCCAGCAGCCAAGATTCTTTTGGCTACACCTTC. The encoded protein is CASSQDSFGYTF.

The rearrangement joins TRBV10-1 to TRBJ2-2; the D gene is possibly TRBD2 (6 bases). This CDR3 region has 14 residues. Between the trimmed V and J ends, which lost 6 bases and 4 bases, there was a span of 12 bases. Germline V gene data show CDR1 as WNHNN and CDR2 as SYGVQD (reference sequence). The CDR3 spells CASREGSVTGELFF. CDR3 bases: TGCGCCAGCAGGGAGGGGTCGGTCACCGGGGAGCTGTTTTTT.

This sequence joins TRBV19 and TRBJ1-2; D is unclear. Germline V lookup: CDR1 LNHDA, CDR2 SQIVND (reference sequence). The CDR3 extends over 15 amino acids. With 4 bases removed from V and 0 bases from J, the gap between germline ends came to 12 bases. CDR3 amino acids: CASSTFNGANYGYTF. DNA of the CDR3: TGTGCCAGTAGTACCTTCAATGGGGCTAACTATGGCTACACCTTC. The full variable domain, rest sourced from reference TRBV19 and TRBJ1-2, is DGGITQSPKYLFRKEGQNVTLSCEQNLNHDAMYWYRQDPGQGLRLIYYSQIVNDFQKGDIAEGYSVSREKKESFPLTVTSAQKNPTAFYLCASSTFNGANYGYTFGSGTRLTVV.

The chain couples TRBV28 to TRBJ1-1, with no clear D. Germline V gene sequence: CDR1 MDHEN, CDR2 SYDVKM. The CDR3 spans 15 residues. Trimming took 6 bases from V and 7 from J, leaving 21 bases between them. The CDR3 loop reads CASSLLGRLNNEAFF. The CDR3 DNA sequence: TGTGCCAGCAGCCTATTGGGCAGGTTAAATAATGAAGCTTTCTTT.

The CDR3 here is CASRSDRDVAEAFF. CDR3 DNA sequence: TGTGCCAGCAGGTCGGACAGGGATGTTGCTGAAGCTTTCTTT. The chain recombines TRBV7-9 with TRBJ1-1; TRBD1 matches 8 bases. This CDR3 has 14 residues. CDR1 SEHNR and CDR2 FQNEAQ come from the germline V gene (reference sequence). J was trimmed by 6 bases and V by 6 bases; bases with no gene match: 9.